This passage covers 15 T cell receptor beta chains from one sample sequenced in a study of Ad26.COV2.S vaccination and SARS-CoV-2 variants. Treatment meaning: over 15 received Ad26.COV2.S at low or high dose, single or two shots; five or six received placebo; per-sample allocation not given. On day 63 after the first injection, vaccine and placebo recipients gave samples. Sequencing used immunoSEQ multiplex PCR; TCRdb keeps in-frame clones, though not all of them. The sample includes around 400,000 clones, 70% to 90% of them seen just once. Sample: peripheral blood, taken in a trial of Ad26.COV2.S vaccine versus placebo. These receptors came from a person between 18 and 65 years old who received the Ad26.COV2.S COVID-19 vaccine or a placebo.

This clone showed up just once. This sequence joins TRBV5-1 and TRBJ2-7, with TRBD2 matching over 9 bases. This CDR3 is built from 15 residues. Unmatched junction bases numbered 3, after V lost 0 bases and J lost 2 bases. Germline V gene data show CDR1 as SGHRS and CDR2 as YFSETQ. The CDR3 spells CASSLVPSGTYEQYF. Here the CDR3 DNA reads TGCGCCAGCAGCTTGGTGCCTAGCGGGACCTACGAGCAGTACTTC.

CDR3 nucleotides: TGTGCCAGCAGCTTAAACAGGGGCCCCGACACAGATACGCAGTATTTT. It is translated as CASSLNRGPDTDTQYF. V is TRBV7-3 and J is TRBJ2-3; 7 nucleotides align to TRBD1. Germline V gives CDR1 SGHTA, CDR2 FQGTGA. This CDR3 has 16 amino acids. The J segment lost 2 bases and the V segment lost 1 base, leaving 6 bases of the junction unmatched.

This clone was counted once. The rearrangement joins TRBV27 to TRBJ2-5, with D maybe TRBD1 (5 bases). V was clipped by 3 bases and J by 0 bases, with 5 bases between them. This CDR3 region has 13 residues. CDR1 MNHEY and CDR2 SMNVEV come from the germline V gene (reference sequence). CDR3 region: CASSLTDQETQYF. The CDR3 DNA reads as TGTGCCAGCAGTTTGACAGACCAAGAGACCCAGTACTTC.

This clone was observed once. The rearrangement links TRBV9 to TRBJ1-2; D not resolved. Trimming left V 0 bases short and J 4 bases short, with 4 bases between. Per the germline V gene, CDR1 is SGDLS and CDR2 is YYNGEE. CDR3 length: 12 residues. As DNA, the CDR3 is TGTGCCAGCAGCGTAGAGAGCTATGGCTACACCTTC. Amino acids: CASSVESYGYTF.

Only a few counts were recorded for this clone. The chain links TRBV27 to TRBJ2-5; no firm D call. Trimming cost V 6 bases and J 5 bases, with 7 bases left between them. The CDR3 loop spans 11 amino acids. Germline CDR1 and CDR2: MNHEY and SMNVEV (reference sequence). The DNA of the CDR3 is TGTGCCAGCAGACACGGGGAGACCCAGTACTTC. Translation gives CASRHGETQYF.

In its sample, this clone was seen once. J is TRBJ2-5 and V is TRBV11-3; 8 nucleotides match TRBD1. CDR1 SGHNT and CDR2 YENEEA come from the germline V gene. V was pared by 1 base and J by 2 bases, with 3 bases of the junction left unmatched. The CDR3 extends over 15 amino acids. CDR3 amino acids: CASSLGQGPQETQYF. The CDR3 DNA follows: TGTGCCAGCAGCTTAGGACAGGGGCCGCAAGAGACCCAGTACTTC.

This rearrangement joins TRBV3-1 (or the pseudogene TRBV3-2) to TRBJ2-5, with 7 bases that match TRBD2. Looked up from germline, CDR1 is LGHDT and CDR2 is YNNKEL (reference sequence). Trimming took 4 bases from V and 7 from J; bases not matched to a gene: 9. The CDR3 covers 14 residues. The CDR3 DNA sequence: TGTGCCAGCAGCCTCGACGCGGGGGTAGGGACCCAGTACTTC. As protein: CASSLDAGVGTQYF.

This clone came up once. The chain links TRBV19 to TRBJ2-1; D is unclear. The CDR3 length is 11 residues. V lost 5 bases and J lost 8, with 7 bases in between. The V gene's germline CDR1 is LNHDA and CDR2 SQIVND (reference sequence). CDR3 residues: CASSFRYEQFF. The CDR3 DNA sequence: TGTGCCAGTAGTTTTAGGTATGAGCAGTTCTTC.

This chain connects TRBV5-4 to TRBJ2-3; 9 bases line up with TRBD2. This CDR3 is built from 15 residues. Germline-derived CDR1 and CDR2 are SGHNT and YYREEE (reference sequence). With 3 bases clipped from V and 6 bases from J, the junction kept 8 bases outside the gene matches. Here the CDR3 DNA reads TGTGCCAGCAGCTCAGCGACTAGCGGTCGGGATACGCAGTATTTT. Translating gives CASSSATSGRDTQYF.

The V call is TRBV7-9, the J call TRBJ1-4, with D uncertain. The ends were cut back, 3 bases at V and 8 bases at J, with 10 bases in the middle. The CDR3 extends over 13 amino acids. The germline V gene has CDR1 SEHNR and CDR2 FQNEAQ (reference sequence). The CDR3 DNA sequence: TGTGCCAGCAGCTTGCGGGGAAGCGAAAAACTGTTTTTT. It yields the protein CASSLRGSEKLFF.

The CDR3 here is CASSWQGANEQYF. The CDR3 DNA follows: TGTGCCAGTAGTTGGCAGGGGGCCAACGAGCAGTACTTC. The chain couples TRBV19 to TRBJ2-7; 8 bases are a match to TRBD1. The CDR3 has 13 amino acids. Per the germline V gene, CDR1 is LNHDA and CDR2 is SQIVND (reference sequence). Trimming at V came to 5 bases and at J to 5 bases, leaving 5 bases not matched to a gene.

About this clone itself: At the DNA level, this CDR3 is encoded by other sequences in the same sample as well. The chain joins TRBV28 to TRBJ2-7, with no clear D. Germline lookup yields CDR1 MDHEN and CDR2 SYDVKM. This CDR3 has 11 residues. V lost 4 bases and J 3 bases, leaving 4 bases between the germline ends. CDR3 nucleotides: TGTGCCAGCAGTTCGATCTACGAGCAGTACTTC. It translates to CASSSIYEQYF. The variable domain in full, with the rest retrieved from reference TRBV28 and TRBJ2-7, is DVKVTQSSRYLVKRTGEKVFLECVQDMDHENMFWYRQDPGLGLRLIYFSYDVKMKEKGDIPEGYSVSREKKERFSLILESASTNQTSMYLCASSSIYEQYFGPGTRLTVT.

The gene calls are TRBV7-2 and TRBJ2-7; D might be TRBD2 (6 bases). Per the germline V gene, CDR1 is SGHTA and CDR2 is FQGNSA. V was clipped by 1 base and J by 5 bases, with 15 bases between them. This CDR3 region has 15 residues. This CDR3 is CASSLGGEAMDEQYF. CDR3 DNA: TGTGCCAGCAGCTTAGGGGGGGAGGCGATGGACGAGCAGTACTTC.

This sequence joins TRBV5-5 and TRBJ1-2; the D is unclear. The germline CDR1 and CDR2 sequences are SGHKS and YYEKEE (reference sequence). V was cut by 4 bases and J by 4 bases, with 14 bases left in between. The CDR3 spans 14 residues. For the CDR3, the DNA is TGTGCCAGCAGCGGAGGACCCGTCGGCTATGGCTACACCTTC. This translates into CASSGGPVGYGYTF.

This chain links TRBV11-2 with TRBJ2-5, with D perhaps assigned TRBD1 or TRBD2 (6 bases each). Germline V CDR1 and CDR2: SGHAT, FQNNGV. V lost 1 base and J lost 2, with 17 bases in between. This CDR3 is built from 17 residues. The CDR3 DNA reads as TGTGCCAGCAGCTTAGGACGAGGGGGGAGGCGACAAGAGACCCAGTACTTC. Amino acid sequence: CASSLGRGGRRQETQYF.